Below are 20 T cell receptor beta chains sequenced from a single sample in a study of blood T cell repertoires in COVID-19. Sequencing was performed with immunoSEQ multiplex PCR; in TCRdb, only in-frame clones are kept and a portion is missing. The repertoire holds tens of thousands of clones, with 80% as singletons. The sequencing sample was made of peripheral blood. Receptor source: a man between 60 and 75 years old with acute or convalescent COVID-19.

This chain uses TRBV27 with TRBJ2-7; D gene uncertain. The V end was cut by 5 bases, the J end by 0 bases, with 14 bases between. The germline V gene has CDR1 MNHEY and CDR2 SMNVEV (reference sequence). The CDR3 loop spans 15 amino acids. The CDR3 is CASSKDRRSSYEQYF. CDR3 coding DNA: TGTGCCAGCAGTAAGGATAGACGGAGCTCCTACGAGCAGTACTTC.

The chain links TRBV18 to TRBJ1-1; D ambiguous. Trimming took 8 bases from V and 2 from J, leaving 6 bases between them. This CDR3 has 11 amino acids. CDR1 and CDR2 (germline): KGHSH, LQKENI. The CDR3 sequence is CASQLNTEAFF. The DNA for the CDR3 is TGTGCCAGCCAACTTAACACTGAAGCTTTCTTT. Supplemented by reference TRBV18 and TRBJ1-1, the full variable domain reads NAGVMQNPRHLVRRRGQEARLRCSPMKGHSHVYWYRQLPEEGLKFMVYLQKENIIDESGMPKERFSAEFPKEGPSILRIQQVVRGDSAAYFCASQLNTEAFFGQGTRLTVV.

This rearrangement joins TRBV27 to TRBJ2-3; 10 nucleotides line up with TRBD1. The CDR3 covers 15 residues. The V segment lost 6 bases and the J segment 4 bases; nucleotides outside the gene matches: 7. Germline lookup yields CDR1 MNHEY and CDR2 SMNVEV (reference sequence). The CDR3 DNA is TGTGCCAGCAGGACAGGGGGCGCGCTCCCAGATACGCAGTATTTT. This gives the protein CASRTGGALPDTQYF.

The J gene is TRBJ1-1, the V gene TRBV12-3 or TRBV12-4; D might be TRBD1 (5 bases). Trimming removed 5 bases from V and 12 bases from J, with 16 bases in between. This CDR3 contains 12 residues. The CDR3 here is CASSRGSLKTFF. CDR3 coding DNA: TGTGCCAGCAGTAGGGGCTCCCTTAAGACTTTCTTT.

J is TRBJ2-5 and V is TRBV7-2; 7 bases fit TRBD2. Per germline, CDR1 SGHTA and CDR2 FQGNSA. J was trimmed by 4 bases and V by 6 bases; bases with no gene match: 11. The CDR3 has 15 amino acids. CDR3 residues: CASSRGFGGGETQYF. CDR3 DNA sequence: TGTGCCAGCAGTCGGGGCTTTGGGGGGGGAGAGACCCAGTACTTC.

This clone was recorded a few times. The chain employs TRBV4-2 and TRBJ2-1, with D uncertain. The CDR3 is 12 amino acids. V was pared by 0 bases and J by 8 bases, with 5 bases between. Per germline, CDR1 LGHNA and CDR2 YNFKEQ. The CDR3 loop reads CASSQDLDEQFF. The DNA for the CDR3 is TGTGCCAGCAGCCAAGATCTCGATGAGCAGTTCTTC.

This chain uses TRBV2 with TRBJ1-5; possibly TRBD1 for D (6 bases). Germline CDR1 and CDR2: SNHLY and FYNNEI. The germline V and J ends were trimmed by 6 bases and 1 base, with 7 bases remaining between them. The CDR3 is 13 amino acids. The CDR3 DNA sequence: TGTGCCAGCAGGGGGGCCAGCAATCAGCCCCAGCATTTT. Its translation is CASRGASNQPQHF.

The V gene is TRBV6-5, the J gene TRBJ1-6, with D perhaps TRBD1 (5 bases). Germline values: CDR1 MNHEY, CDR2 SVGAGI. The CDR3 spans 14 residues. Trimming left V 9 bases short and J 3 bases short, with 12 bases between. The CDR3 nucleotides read TGTGCCAGTTCCTGGGGGGACTATAATTCACCCCTCCACTTT. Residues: CASSWGDYNSPLHF.

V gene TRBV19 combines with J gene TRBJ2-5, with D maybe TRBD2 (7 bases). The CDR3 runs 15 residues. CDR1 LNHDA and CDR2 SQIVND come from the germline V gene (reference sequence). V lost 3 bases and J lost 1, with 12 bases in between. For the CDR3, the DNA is TGTGCCAGTAGTATTGGGGGGGGCGCCCAAGAGACCCAGTACTTC. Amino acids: CASSIGGGAQETQYF.

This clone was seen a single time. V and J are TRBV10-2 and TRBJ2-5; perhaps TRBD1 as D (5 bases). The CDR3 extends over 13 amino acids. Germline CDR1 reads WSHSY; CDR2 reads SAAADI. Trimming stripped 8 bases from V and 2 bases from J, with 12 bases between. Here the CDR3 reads CASSQGIQETQYF. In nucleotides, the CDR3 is TGCGCCAGCTCGCAGGGTATACAAGAGACCCAGTACTTC.

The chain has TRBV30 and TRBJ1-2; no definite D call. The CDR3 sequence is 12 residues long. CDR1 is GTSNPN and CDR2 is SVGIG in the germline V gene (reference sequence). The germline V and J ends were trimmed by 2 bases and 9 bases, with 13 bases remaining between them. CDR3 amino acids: CAWSKNGGRYTF. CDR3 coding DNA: TGTGCCTGGAGTAAGAACGGAGGGCGCTACACCTTC.

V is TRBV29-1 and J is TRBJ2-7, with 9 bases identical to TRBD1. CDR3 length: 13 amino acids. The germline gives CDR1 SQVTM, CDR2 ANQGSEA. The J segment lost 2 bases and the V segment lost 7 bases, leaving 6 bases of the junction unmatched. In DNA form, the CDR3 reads TGCAGCGCCCGGGACAGGGCCCCCTACGAGCAGTACTTC. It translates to CSARDRAPYEQYF.

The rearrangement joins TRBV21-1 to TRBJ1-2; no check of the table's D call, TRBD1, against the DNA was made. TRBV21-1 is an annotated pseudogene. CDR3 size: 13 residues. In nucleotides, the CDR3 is TGTGCCAGCAACCGGACAGGGGGAAGGGGCTACACCTTC. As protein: CASNRTGGRGYTF.

The CDR3 bases are TGCAGCGTTAGGGACTGGATCACAGATACGCAGTATTTT. Translating gives CSVRDWITDTQYF. The chain joins TRBV29-1 to TRBJ2-3, with D perhaps matching TRBD2 (6 bases). This CDR3 region has 13 residues. Germline-derived CDR1 and CDR2 are SQVTM and ANQGSEA. V lost 5 bases to trimming and J lost 2 bases, with 11 bases between them.

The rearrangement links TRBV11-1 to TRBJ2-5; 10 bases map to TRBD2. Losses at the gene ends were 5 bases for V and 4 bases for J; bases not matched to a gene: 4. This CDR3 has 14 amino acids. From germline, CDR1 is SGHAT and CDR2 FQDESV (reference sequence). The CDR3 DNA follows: TGTGCCAGCAGCGAGCGGGGGGGCCGAGAGACCCAGTACTTC. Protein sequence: CASSERGGRETQYF.

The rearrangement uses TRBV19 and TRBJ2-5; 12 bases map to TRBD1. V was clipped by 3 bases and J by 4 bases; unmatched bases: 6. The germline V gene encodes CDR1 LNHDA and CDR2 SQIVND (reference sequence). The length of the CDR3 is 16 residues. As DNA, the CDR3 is TGTGCCAGTAGTATCGAAGGGACAGGGGGCGGAGAGACCCAGTACTTC. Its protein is CASSIEGTGGGETQYF.

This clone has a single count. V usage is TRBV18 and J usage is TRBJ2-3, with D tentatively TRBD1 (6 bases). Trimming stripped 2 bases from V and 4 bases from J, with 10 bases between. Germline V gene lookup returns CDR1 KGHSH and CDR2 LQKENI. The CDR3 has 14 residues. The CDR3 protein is CASSPKTGPDTQYF. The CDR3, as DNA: TGTGCCAGCTCACCAAAGACAGGCCCAGATACGCAGTATTTT.

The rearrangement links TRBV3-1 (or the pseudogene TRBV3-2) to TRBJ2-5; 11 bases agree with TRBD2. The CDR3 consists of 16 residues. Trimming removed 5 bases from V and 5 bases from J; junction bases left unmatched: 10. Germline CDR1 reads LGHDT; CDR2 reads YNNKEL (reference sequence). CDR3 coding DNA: TGTGCCAGCAGCGACCGATTAGCGGGGGGGCGGGAGACCCAGTACTTC. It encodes CASSDRLAGGRETQYF.

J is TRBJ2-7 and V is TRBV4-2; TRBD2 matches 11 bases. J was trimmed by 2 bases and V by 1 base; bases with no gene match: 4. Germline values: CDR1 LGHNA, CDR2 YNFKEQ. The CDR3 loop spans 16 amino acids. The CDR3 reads CASSQGGSGGAYEQYF. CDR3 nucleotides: TGTGCCAGCAGCCAAGGCGGTAGCGGGGGGGCCTACGAGCAGTACTTC.

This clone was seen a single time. The CDR3 DNA sequence: TGTGCCAGCAGTCGGAAGATTACAGGCTACTCTGGAAACACCATATATTTT. It yields the protein CASSRKITGYSGNTIYF. The chain couples TRBV6-6 to TRBJ1-3, with D possibly being TRBD1 (5 bases). Germline CDR1 MNHNY, CDR2 SVGAGI (reference sequence). The CDR3 is 17 amino acids. Trimming left V 5 bases short and J 0 bases short, with 17 bases between.